Following are 15 T cell receptor beta chains from one sample sequenced in a study of blood T cell repertoires in COVID-19. Generated by immunoSEQ multiplex PCR, the TCRdb table keeps only in-frame clones and is missing some. The sample yields 70,000 or so clones, around 87% seen once. The sample taken for sequencing was peripheral blood. These receptors came from a woman at least 80 years old with active or convalescent COVID-19.

The chain combines TRBV20-1 with TRBJ1-1; 10 bases align to TRBD1. Per germline, CDR1 DFQATT and CDR2 SNEGSKA (reference sequence). The CDR3 spans 15 residues. Germline trimming cut 5 bases from V and 1 base from J; bases unmatched to any gene: 7. The CDR3 DNA sequence: TGCAGTGCTCGTGGACAGGGGGGGAAGAACACTGAAGCTTTCTTT. The encoded protein is CSARGQGGKNTEAFF.

There are a few counts of this clone. This chain joins TRBV4-3 and TRBJ1-6, with unresolved D. Germline V CDR1 and CDR2: LGHNA, YSLEER. The CDR3 runs to 14 residues. The V gene lost 0 bases and the J gene lost 10 bases, with 10 bases spanning the gap. In DNA form, the CDR3 reads TGCGCCAGCAGCCAAGATATTGGGGAGTCACCCCTCCACTTT. This codes for CASSQDIGESPLHF.

CDR3 in amino acids: CASRPSGVGDTQYF. Written as DNA, the CDR3 is TGTGCCAGCCGGCCTAGCGGGGTGGGGGATACGCAGTATTTT. The chain links TRBV7-2 to TRBJ2-3; TRBD2 matches at 9 bases. J was trimmed by 6 bases and V by 8 bases; bases with no gene match: 9. This CDR3 has 14 residues. Germline CDR1 SGHTA, CDR2 FQGNSA.

This clone was counted once. The chain couples TRBV7-7 to TRBJ1-2; D might be TRBD1 (5 bases). V lost 8 bases and J 5 bases, leaving 24 bases between the germline ends. This CDR3 comprises 16 residues. Per germline, CDR1 SSHAT and CDR2 FNYEAQ (reference sequence). CDR3 in DNA: TGTGCCAGCTTCTACCGGGGGGTAGGTATTCATTATGGCTACACCTTC. Amino acids: CASFYRGVGIHYGYTF.

This clone was seen only once. The V and J genes are TRBV4-3 and TRBJ1-6; 9 bases line up with TRBD1. V gave up 4 bases and J gave up 7 bases; unmatched junction bases: 8. The CDR3 has 16 amino acids. Germline V gene sequence: CDR1 LGHNA, CDR2 YSLEER. The CDR3 sequence: CASSRGQGGENSPLHF. The DNA of the CDR3 is TGCGCCAGCAGCCGGGGACAGGGAGGTGAAAATTCACCCCTCCACTTT.

This CDR3 is CAWTRVGGSDEKLFF. In nucleotides, the CDR3 is TGTGCCTGGACCCGGGTTGGAGGGTCGGACGAAAAACTGTTTTTT. This sequence joins TRBV30 and TRBJ1-4; the D is unclear. With 4 bases removed from V and 8 bases from J, the gap between germline ends came to 20 bases. The CDR3 spans 15 residues. The V gene's germline CDR1 is GTSNPN and CDR2 SVGIG (reference sequence).

This chain links TRBV7-2 with TRBJ1-4; D is possibly TRBD1 (6 bases). V lost 2 bases and J 8 bases, leaving 15 bases between the germline ends. Germline V CDR1 and CDR2: SGHTA, FQGNSA. The CDR3 has 15 amino acids. The DNA of the CDR3 is TGTGCCAGCAGCTTATTCCCACAGGGCGGCGAAAAACTGTTTTTT. This translates into CASSLFPQGGEKLFF.

The rearrangement joins TRBV9 to TRBJ2-7, with D uncertain. Germline CDR1 reads SGDLS; CDR2 reads YYNGEE. Trimming stripped 4 bases from V and 0 bases from J, with 14 bases between. The CDR3 consists of 15 residues. CDR3 residues: CASSPDPWSSYEQYF. The CDR3 DNA follows: TGTGCCAGCAGCCCTGATCCCTGGAGCTCCTACGAGCAGTACTTC.

The genes are TRBV2 and TRBJ1-2, with D possibly matching TRBD1 (6 bases). The length of the CDR3 is 13 residues. V was pared by 5 bases and J by 4 bases, with 11 bases between. Germline CDR1 is SNHLY and CDR2 is FYNNEI. The CDR3 sequence: CASSLLDSYGYTF. The CDR3, as DNA: TGTGCCAGCAGTCTACTGGACAGCTATGGCTACACCTTC. Drawing the rest from reference TRBV2 and TRBJ1-2, the complete variable domain is EPEVTQTPSHQVTQMGQEVILRCVPISNHLYFYWYRQILGQKVEFLVSFYNNEISEKSEIFDDQFSVERPDGSNFTLKIRSTKLEDSAMYFCASSLLDSYGYTFGSGTRLTVV.

The chain has TRBV15 and TRBJ2-1; D perhaps matches TRBD2 (5 bases). Germline V gives CDR1 LNHNV, CDR2 YYDKDF (reference sequence). Trimming cost V 5 bases and J 9 bases, with 14 bases left between them. There are 13 residues in the CDR3. The CDR3 here is CATSRGPDVEQFF. Here the CDR3 DNA reads TGTGCCACCAGCCGGGGTCCGGATGTTGAGCAGTTCTTC. Full variable domain (missing parts from reference TRBV15 and TRBJ2-1): DAMVIQNPRYQVTQFGKPVTLSCSQTLNHNVMYWYQQKSSQAPKLLFHYYDKDFNNEADTPDNFQSRRPNTSFCFLDIRSPGLGDTAMYLCATSRGPDVEQFFGPGTRLTVL.

V gene TRBV10-1 combines with J gene TRBJ1-6; TRBD1 might be the D (5 bases). CDR1 is WNHNN, CDR2 SYGVQD, per germline (reference sequence). The CDR3 consists of 14 residues. V was cut by 10 bases and J by 0 bases, with 10 bases left in between. The CDR3 DNA sequence: TGCGCCACGTCCGGGGGCTCCTATAATTCACCCCTCCACTTT. As protein: CATSGGSYNSPLHF.

The gene calls are TRBV6-5 and TRBJ1-2, with TRBD1 matching 7 bases. Germline CDR1 MNHEY, CDR2 SVGAGI. The V segment lost 2 bases and the J segment 5 bases; nucleotides outside the gene matches: 11. The CDR3 spans 16 residues. The CDR3 sequence: CASSYAEGAGDYGYTF. Written as DNA, the CDR3 is TGTGCCAGCAGTTACGCGGAGGGGGCCGGGGATTATGGCTACACCTTC.

The chain links TRBV10-1 to TRBJ2-2; 10 bases agree with TRBD1. The CDR3 is 16 amino acids. CDR1 is WNHNN, CDR2 SYGVQD, per germline (reference sequence). With V trimmed by 2 bases and J by 6 bases, 6 bases remained unmatched. The CDR3 sequence: CASSEGQGVIAGELFF. The DNA for the CDR3 is TGCGCCAGCAGTGAGGGACAGGGGGTCATAGCCGGGGAGCTGTTTTTT.

The V gene is TRBV19, the J gene TRBJ2-5; 8 bases map to TRBD2. Germline values: CDR1 LNHDA, CDR2 SQIVND (reference sequence). The junction had 10 bases not matched to a gene; V was cut back by 5 bases and J by 2 bases. The CDR3 totals 16 residues. CDR3 nucleotides: TGTGCCAGTAGTCCCTCCAGGAGCGGGGGTCAAGAGACCCAGTACTTC. It translates to CASSPSRSGGQETQYF.

The chain carries TRBV18 and TRBJ1-2; 7 nucleotides line up with TRBD1. The CDR3 totals 12 residues. The V gene's germline CDR1 is KGHSH and CDR2 LQKENI. Trimming took 5 bases from V and 7 from J; bases not matched to a gene: 4. The CDR3 DNA is TGTGCCAGCTCATTCCGGGACAGTGGCTACACCTTC. Amino acid sequence: CASSFRDSGYTF.